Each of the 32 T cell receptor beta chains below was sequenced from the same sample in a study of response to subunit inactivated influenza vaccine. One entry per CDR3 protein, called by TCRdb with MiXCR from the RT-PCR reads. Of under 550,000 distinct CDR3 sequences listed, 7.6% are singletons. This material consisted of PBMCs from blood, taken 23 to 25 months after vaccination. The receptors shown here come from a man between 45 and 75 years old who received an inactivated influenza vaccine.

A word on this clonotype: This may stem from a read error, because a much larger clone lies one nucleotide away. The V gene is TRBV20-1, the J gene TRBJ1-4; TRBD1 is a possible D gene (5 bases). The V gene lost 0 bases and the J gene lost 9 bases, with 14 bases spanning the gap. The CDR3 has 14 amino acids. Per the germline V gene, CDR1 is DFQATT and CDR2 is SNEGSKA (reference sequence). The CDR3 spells CSARDPGRHKKLFF. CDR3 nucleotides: TGCAGTGCTAGAGATCCGGGGCGGCATAAAAAACTGTTTTTT.

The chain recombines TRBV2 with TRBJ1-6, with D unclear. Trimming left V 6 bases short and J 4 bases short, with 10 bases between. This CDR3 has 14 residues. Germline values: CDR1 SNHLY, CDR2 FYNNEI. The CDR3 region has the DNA TGTGCCAGCAGATTGGAACTTTATAATTCACCCCTCCACTTT. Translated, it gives CASRLELYNSPLHF.

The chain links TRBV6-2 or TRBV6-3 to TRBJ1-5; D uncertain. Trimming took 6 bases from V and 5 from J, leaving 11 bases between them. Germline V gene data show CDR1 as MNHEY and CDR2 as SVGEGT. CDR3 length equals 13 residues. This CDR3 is CASRRTTDQPQHF. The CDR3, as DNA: TGTGCCAGCAGAAGAACCACCGATCAGCCCCAGCATTTT.

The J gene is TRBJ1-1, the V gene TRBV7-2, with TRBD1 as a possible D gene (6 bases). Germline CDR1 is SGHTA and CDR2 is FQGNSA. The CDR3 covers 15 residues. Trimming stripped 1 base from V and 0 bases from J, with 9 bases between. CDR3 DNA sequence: TGTGCCAGCAGCTTAGGGGCAGGGGTGAACACTGAAGCTTTCTTT. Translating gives CASSLGAGVNTEAFF.

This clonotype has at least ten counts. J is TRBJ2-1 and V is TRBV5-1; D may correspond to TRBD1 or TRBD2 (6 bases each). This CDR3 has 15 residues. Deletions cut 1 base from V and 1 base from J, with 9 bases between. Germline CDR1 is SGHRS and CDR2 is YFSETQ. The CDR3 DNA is TGCGCCAGCAGCTTGAGGGGGGAATCCTACAATGAGCAGTTCTTC. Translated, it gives CASSLRGESYNEQFF.

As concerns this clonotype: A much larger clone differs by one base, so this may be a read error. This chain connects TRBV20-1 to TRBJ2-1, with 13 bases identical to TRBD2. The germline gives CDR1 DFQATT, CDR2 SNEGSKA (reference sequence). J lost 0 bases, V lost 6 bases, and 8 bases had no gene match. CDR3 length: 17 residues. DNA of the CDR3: TGCAGTGCACAGGAACTAGCGGGAGGGAGCTCCTACAATGAGCAGTTCTTC. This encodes CSAQELAGGSSYNEQFF.

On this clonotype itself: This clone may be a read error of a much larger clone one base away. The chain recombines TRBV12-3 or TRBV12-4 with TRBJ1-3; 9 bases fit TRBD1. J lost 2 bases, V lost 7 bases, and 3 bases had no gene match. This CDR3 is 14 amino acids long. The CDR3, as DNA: TGTGCCAGCAACCGACAGGGGGCTGGAAACACCATATATTTT. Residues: CASNRQGAGNTIYF.

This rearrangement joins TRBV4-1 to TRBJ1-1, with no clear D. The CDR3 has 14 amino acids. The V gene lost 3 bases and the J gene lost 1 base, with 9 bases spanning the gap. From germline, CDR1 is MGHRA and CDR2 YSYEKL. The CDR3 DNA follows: TGCGCCAGCAGCCAGGACCTTGCGAACACTGAAGCTTTCTTT. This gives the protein CASSQDLANTEAFF.

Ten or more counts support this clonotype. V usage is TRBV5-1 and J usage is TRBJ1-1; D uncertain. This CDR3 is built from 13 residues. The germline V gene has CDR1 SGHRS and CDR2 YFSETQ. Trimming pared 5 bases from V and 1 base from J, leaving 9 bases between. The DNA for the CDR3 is TGCGCCAGCAGGGGAGAGGGGAACACTGAAGCTTTCTTT. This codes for CASRGEGNTEAFF.

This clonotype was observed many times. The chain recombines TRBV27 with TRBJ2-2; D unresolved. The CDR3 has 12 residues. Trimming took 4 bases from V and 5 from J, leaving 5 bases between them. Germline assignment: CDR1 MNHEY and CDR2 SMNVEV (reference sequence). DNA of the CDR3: TGTGCCAGCAGTTCCCAGACCGGGGAGCTGTTTTTT. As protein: CASSSQTGELFF.

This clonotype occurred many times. The CDR3 spells CAISAGLEETQYF. The CDR3 region has the DNA TGTGCCATCAGTGCGGGATTGGAAGAGACCCAGTACTTC. The V call is TRBV10-3, the J call TRBJ2-5; weak D call: TRBD2 (5 bases). Germline CDR1 is ENHRY and CDR2 is SYGVKD. The CDR3 length is 13 residues. V lost 4 bases to trimming and J lost 3 bases, with 9 bases between them.

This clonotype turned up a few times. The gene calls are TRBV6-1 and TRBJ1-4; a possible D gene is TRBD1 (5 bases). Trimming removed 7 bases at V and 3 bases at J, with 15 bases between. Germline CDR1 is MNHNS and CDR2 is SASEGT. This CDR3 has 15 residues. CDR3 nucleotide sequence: TGTGCCAGCACCCCCATCGGGGGGGCTAATGAAAAACTGTTTTTT. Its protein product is CASTPIGGANEKLFF.

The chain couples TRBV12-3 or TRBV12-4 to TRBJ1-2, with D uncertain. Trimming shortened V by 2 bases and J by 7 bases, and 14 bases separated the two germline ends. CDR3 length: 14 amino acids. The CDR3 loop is CASSLSLGLAGYTF. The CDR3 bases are TGTGCCAGCAGTTTATCCTTAGGGCTCGCTGGCTACACCTTC.

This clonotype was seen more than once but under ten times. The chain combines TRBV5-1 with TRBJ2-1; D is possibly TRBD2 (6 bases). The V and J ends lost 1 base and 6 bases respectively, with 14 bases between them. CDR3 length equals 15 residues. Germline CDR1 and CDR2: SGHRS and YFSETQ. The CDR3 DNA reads TGCGCCAGCAGCTTGAACAGCGGGCGTACCAATGAGCAGTTCTTC. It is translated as CASSLNSGRTNEQFF.

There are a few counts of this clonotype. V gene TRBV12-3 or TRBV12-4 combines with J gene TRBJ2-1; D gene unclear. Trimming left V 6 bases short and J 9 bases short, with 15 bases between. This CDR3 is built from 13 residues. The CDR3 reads CASSPHSRTEQFF. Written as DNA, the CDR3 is TGTGCCAGCAGCCCACATTCTCGGACTGAGCAGTTCTTC.

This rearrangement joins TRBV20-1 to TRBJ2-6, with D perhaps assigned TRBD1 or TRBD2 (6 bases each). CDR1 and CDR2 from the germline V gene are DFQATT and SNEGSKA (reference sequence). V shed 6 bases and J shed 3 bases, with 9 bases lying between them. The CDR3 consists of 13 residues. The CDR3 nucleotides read TGCAGTGCCAGGGGAGGTGGGGCCAACGTCCTGACTTTC. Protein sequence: CSARGGGANVLTF.

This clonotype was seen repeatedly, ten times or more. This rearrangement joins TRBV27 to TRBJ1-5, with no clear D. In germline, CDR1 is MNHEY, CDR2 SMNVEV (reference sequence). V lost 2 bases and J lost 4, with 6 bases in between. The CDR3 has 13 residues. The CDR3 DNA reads TGTGCCAGCAGTTTAACGAAGAATCAGCCCCAGCATTTT. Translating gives CASSLTKNQPQHF.

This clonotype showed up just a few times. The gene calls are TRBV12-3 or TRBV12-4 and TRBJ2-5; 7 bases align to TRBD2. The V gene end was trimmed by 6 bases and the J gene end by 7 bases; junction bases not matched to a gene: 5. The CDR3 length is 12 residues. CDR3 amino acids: CASRLARGTQYF. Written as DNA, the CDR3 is TGTGCCAGCAGACTAGCGCGGGGGACCCAGTACTTC.

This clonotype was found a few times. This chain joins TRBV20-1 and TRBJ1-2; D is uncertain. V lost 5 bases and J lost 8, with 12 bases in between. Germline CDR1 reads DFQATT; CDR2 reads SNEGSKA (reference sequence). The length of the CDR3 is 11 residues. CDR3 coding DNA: TGCAGTGCTCCTAAAGACTGGGGCTACACCTTC. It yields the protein CSAPKDWGYTF.

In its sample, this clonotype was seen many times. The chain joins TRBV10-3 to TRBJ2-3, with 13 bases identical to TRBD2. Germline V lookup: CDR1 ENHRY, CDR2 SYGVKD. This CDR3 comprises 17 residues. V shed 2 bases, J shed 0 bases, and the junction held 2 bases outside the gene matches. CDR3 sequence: CAISERTSGGSTDTQYF. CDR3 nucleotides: TGTGCCATCAGTGAGCGGACTAGCGGGGGTAGCACAGATACGCAGTATTTT.

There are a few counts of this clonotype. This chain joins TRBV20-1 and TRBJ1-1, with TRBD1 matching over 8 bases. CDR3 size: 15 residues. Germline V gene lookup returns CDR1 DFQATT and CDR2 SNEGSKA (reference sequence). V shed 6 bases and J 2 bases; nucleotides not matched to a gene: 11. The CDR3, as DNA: TGCAGTGCCCAAACCCAGACAGGGGCTAACACTGAAGCTTTCTTT. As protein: CSAQTQTGANTEAFF.

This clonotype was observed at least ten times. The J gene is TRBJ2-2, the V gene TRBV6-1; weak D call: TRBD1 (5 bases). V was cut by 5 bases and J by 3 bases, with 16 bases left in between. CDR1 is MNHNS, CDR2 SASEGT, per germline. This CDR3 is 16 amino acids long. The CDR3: CASSPPSQGYTGELFF. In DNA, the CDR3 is TGTGCCAGCAGTCCACCCAGCCAGGGTTACACCGGGGAGCTGTTTTTT.

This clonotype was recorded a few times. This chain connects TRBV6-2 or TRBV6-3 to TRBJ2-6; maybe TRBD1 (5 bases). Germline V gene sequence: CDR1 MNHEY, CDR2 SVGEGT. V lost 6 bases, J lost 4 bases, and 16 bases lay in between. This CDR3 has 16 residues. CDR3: CASSLGSGSGANVLTF. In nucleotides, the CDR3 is TGTGCCAGCAGCCTGGGTTCAGGGTCAGGGGCCAACGTCCTGACTTTC.

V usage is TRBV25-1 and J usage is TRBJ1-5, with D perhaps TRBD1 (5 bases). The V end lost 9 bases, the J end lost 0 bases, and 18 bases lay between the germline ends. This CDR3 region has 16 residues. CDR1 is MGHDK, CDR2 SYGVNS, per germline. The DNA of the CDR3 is TGTGCCAGAATGTCTCCGGGGGAATATAGCAATCAGCCCCAGCATTTT. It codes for CARMSPGEYSNQPQHF.

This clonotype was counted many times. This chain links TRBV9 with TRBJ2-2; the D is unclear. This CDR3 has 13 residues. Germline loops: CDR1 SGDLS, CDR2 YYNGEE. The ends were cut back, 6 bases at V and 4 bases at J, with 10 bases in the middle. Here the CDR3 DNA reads TGTGCCAGCACCTATACCATCACCGGGGAGCTGTTTTTT. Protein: CASTYTITGELFF.

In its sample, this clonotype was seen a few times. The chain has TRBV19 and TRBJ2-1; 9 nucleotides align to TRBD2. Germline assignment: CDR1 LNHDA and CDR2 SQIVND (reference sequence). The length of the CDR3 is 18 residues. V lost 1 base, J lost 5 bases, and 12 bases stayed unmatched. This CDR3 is CASSIARVRTSVNNEQFF. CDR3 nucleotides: TGTGCCAGTAGTATAGCTCGCGTAAGGACTAGCGTTAACAATGAGCAGTTCTTC.

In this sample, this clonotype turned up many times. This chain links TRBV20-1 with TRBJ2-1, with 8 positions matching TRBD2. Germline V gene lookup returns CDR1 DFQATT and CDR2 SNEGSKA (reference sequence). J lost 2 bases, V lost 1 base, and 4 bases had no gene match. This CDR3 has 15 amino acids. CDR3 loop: CSARANSGAYNEQFF. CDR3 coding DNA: TGCAGTGCTAGAGCCAATAGCGGGGCCTACAATGAGCAGTTCTTC.

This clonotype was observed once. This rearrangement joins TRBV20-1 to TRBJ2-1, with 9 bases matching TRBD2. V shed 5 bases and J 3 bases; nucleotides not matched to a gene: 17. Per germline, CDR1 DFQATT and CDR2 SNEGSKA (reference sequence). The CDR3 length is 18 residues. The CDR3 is CSAPPSSGEWVFYNEQFF. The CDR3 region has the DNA TGCAGTGCTCCCCCTTCTAGCGGGGAATGGGTCTTCTACAATGAGCAGTTCTTC.

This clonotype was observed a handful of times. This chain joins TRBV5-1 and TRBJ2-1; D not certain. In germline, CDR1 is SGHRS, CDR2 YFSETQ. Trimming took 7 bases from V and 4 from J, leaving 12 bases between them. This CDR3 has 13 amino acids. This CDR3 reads CASRMEQYNEQFF. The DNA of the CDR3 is TGCGCCAGCCGCATGGAACAGTACAATGAGCAGTTCTTC.

This CDR3 reads CSGNSGANVLTF. CDR3 sequence (DNA): TGCAGTGGGAACTCTGGGGCCAACGTCCTGACTTTC. The chain is built from TRBV20-1 and TRBJ2-6; D ambiguous. Germline lookup yields CDR1 DFQATT and CDR2 SNEGSKA (reference sequence). The CDR3 has 12 residues. Trimming removed 7 bases from V and 0 bases from J, with 4 bases in between.

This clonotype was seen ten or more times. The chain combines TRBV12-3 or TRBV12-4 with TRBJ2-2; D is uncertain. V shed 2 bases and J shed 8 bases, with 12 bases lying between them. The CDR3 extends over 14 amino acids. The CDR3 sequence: CASSLSLSAGELFF. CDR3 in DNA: TGTGCCAGCAGTTTAAGTCTGTCGGCGGGGGAGCTGTTTTTT.

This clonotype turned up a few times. The CDR3 nucleotides are TGTGCCAGCAGCAAGTACAGGGATTTGAACACCGGGGAGCTGTTTTTT. Translating it yields CASSKYRDLNTGELFF. This chain uses TRBV21-1 with TRBJ2-2; the D call of TRBD1 is as the table states it, not checked on the DNA. TRBV21-1 is classified as a pseudogene. The CDR3 is made up of 16 amino acids.